One and the same sample provided the 24 T cell receptor beta chains below, sequenced in a study of T cell changes during pregnancy in multiple sclerosis. Method: immunoSEQ multiplex PCR; TCRdb's copy keeps in-frame clones and lacks some. The top ten hold approximately 8% of the sample, which has tens of thousands of clones, about 87% seen once. This sample comprised CD8+ T cells from peripheral blood mononuclear cells, obtained before pregnancy. The receptor set was obtained from a female donor with multiple sclerosis, enrolled in a pregnancy study.

The chain uses TRBV18 and TRBJ2-2, with 7 nucleotides matching TRBD2. The length of the CDR3 is 15 residues. Trimming at V came to 1 base and at J to 6 bases, leaving 5 bases not matched to a gene. CDR1 and CDR2 from the germline V gene are KGHSH and LQKENI. The CDR3 nucleotides are TGTGCCAGCTCACCACGAGCGGGGTTTGCCGGGGAGCTGTTTTTT. Translated: CASSPRAGFAGELFF.

The chain combines TRBV18 with TRBJ2-5; D is perhaps TRBD1 (5 bases). V lost 6 bases and J lost 4, with 12 bases in between. This CDR3 is 13 amino acids long. Germline V gives CDR1 KGHSH, CDR2 LQKENI. The CDR3 sequence is CASSSQGSETQYF. The DNA for the CDR3 is TGTGCCAGCTCGTCTCAGGGATCAGAGACCCAGTACTTC.

This chain joins TRBV6-5 and TRBJ2-1; TRBD2 matches 12 bases. Germline CDR1 and CDR2: MNHEY and SVGAGI. Trimming took 6 bases from V and 5 from J; bases not matched to a gene: 2. The CDR3 has 14 amino acids. The DNA of the CDR3 is TGTGCCAGCAGCGGACTAGCGGGAAACAATGAGCAGTTCTTC. Translating gives CASSGLAGNNEQFF.

This clone was observed once. CDR3 DNA sequence: TGTGCCAGCAGTCCCATTCACGGGACAGGGCTCACCAATGAGCAGTTCTTC. It yields the protein CASSPIHGTGLTNEQFF. The chain is built from TRBV27 and TRBJ2-1; TRBD1 agrees at 9 bases. After removal of 5 bases from V and 6 bases from J, the junction contained 14 bases not matched to a gene. In germline, CDR1 is MNHEY, CDR2 SMNVEV (reference sequence). The CDR3 is 17 amino acids.

This chain links TRBV28 with TRBJ1-5, with 8 bases fitting TRBD1. V dropped 5 bases and J dropped 0; count of bases not matched to a gene: 15. The CDR3 contains 19 residues. Germline loops: CDR1 MDHEN, CDR2 SYDVKM. In nucleotides, the CDR3 is TGTGCCAGCAGTCCCCCCGGCCACCCGACAGGGGTTAGCAATCAGCCCCAGCATTTT. Protein: CASSPPGHPTGVSNQPQHF.

V gene TRBV28 combines with J gene TRBJ2-1, with 8 nucleotides matching TRBD1. Germline values: CDR1 MDHEN, CDR2 SYDVKM. After removal of 4 bases from V and 4 bases from J, the junction contained 12 bases not matched to a gene. The CDR3 length is 17 residues. As DNA, the CDR3 is TGTGCCAGCAGTTCAAGACAGGGGCTGCCACGATACAATGAGCAGTTCTTC. As protein: CASSSRQGLPRYNEQFF.

The gene calls are TRBV6-4 and TRBJ2-1, with 9 bases aligning to TRBD2. J was trimmed by 2 bases and V by 4 bases; bases with no gene match: 3. The CDR3 is 15 amino acids. The germline CDR1 and CDR2 sequences are MRHNA and SNTAGT. The CDR3 reads CASSASSGTYNEQFF. DNA for the CDR3: TGTGCCAGCAGTGCGTCTAGCGGGACCTACAATGAGCAGTTCTTC.

The V gene is TRBV7-9, the J gene TRBJ2-5; no clear D gene. Germline CDR1 is SEHNR and CDR2 is FQNEAQ (reference sequence). Trimming cost V 1 base and J 0 bases, with 3 bases left between them. The length of the CDR3 is 13 residues. The CDR3 DNA sequence: TGTGCCAGCAGCTTAGTCAACCAAGAGACCCAGTACTTC. Amino acids: CASSLVNQETQYF.

The chain combines TRBV7-6 with TRBJ2-7, with D possibly TRBD2 on 5 matching bases. Germline V gene data show CDR1 as SGHVS and CDR2 as FNYEAQ. CDR3 length equals 13 residues. V was trimmed by 4 bases and J by 5 bases, leaving 12 bases between them. The CDR3 loop reads CASSSSRVDEQYF. The CDR3 region has the DNA TGTGCCAGCAGCTCTTCGAGGGTGGACGAGCAGTACTTC.

The chain couples TRBV2 to TRBJ2-7; 8 nucleotides line up with TRBD2. This CDR3 comprises 14 residues. Germline CDR1 SNHLY, CDR2 FYNNEI. The ends lost 5 bases at V and 2 bases at J; junction bases unmatched: 5. The CDR3 bases are TGTGCCAGCAGTCCTAGCGGGTCCGCCTACGAGCAGTACTTC. Translated, it gives CASSPSGSAYEQYF. The whole variable domain, filled in from reference TRBV2 and TRBJ2-7, reads EPEVTQTPSHQVTQMGQEVILRCVPISNHLYFYWYRQILGQKVEFLVSFYNNEISEKSEIFDDQFSVERPDGSNFTLKIRSTKLEDSAMYFCASSPSGSAYEQYFGPGTRLTVT.

The chain carries TRBV6-5 and TRBJ2-3, with TRBD1 as a possible D gene (5 bases). V was cut by 6 bases and J by 4 bases, with 8 bases left in between. CDR1 and CDR2 from the germline V gene are MNHEY and SVGAGI. The CDR3 loop spans 12 amino acids. In nucleotides, the CDR3 is TGTGCCAGCAGGCGCAGGGCAGATACGCAGTATTTT. Protein sequence: CASRRRADTQYF.

The chain combines TRBV27 with TRBJ2-7; TRBD2 matches at 9 bases. There are 14 residues in the CDR3. The germline V gene has CDR1 MNHEY and CDR2 SMNVEV (reference sequence). The V segment lost 4 bases and the J segment 5 bases; nucleotides outside the gene matches: 6. CDR3 loop: CASSYRGRDDEQYF. For the CDR3, the DNA is TGTGCCAGCAGTTATCGCGGGAGGGATGACGAGCAGTACTTC.

J is TRBJ2-2 and V is TRBV5-5; TRBD2 might be the D (6 bases). The CDR3 is made up of 16 amino acids. V gave up 1 base and J gave up 13 bases, with 23 bases separating them. The germline CDR1 and CDR2 sequences are SGHKS and YYEKEE (reference sequence). The CDR3 nucleotides read TGTGCCAGCAGCTTGTTAGTCGGGACTCAAGATCGGGGGCTGTTTTTT. It codes for CASSLLVGTQDRGLFF.

This clone appeared a few times. The identical CDR3 is also encoded by other nucleotide sequences in the sample. The CDR3 nucleotides read TGTGCCAGCAGTTTATCCGGACTAGCGGGGTCCTACAATGAGCAGTTCTTC. It codes for CASSLSGLAGSYNEQFF. The rearrangement uses TRBV27 and TRBJ2-1; 12 bases map to TRBD2. The CDR3 has 17 residues. J lost 1 base, V lost 0 bases, and 1 base had no gene match. Germline V lookup: CDR1 MNHEY, CDR2 SMNVEV (reference sequence).

This clone appeared once. The chain is built from TRBV6-1 and TRBJ1-5, with 8 positions matching TRBD1. Germline V gene lookup returns CDR1 MNHNS and CDR2 SASEGT. J gave up 3 bases and V 9 bases, and 7 bases lay outside the gene matches. This CDR3 spans 14 amino acids. The CDR3 DNA reads TGTGCCAGTTTGACAGGGGACTTCAATCAGCCCCAGCATTTT. Residues: CASLTGDFNQPQHF.

The rearrangement joins TRBV27 to TRBJ2-2, with 7 bases aligning to TRBD2. Losses at the gene ends were 1 base for V and 2 bases for J; bases not matched to a gene: 4. Germline V gives CDR1 MNHEY, CDR2 SMNVEV (reference sequence). This CDR3 contains 16 residues. The CDR3 sequence is CASSLYWGGNTGELFF. Here the CDR3 DNA reads TGTGCCAGCAGTTTATATTGGGGGGGTAACACCGGGGAGCTGTTTTTT.

The chain uses TRBV7-9 and TRBJ2-2; no clear D. Trimming cost V 7 bases and J 1 base, with 10 bases left between them. This CDR3 region has 14 residues. Germline-derived CDR1 and CDR2 are SEHNR and FQNEAQ (reference sequence). CDR3 sequence reads: CASKSGLNTGELFF. CDR3 DNA: TGTGCCAGCAAGTCAGGCCTGAACACCGGGGAGCTGTTTTTT.

This clone was counted a few times. V is TRBV7-9 and J is TRBJ1-1; D gene uncertain. CDR1 and CDR2 from the germline V gene are SEHNR and FQNEAQ (reference sequence). This CDR3 is 10 amino acids long. The CDR3 coding sequence is TGTGCAGCTCAGGAAACTGAAGCTTTCTTT. It encodes CAAQETEAFF.

The chain recombines TRBV29-1 with TRBJ2-2; possible D gene TRBD1, 5 bases. CDR1 SQVTM and CDR2 ANQGSEA come from the germline V gene. This CDR3 has 15 amino acids. The V and J ends lost 2 bases and 1 base respectively, with 11 bases between them. CDR3 bases: TGCAGCGTTGAATTGCGGCAGGGGAACACCGGGGAGCTGTTTTTT. Translated, it gives CSVELRQGNTGELFF.

The J gene is TRBJ1-6, the V gene TRBV5-4; D is ambiguous. Trimming took off 2 bases at V and 7 bases at J, with 10 bases between the two ends. The CDR3 is made up of 14 amino acids. Germline values: CDR1 SGHNT, CDR2 YYREEE (reference sequence). The CDR3 region is CASSFWGGNSPLHF. The CDR3 DNA follows: TGTGCCAGCAGCTTTTGGGGAGGGAATTCACCCCTCCACTTT.

In nucleotides, the CDR3 is TGTGCCAGCAGCTTGACAGGGAAAAACGAGCAGTACTTC. Amino acids: CASSLTGKNEQYF. The chain couples TRBV11-2 to TRBJ2-7; 7 bases map to TRBD1. There are 13 residues in the CDR3. Germline trimming cut 3 bases from V and 5 bases from J; bases unmatched to any gene: 4. Germline V gives CDR1 SGHAT, CDR2 FQNNGV. Filled out from reference TRBV11-2 and TRBJ2-7, the complete variable domain reads EAGVAQSPRYKIIEKRQSVAFWCNPISGHATLYWYQQILGQGPKLLIQFQNNGVVDDSQLPKDRFSAERLKGVDSTLKIQPAKLEDSAVYLCASSLTGKNEQYFGPGTRLTVT.

There are a few counts of this clone. The J gene is TRBJ1-1, the V gene TRBV28, with D hard to call. Germline V CDR1 and CDR2: MDHEN, SYDVKM. CDR3 length: 11 residues. V was shortened by 6 bases and J by 4 bases, with 6 bases between the two germline ends. The CDR3: CASSIVTEAFF. DNA for the CDR3: TGTGCCAGCAGCATAGTCACTGAAGCTTTCTTT.

The V call is TRBV7-3, the J call TRBJ2-1; 13 bases align to TRBD2. The germline V gene encodes CDR1 SGHTA and CDR2 FQGTGA. This CDR3 is built from 15 residues. Trimming at V came to 4 bases and at J to 8 bases, leaving 5 bases not matched to a gene. CDR3 nucleotide sequence: TGTGCCAGCAGCTCTCGGACTAGCGGGAGAGATGAGCAGTTCTTC. It codes for CASSSRTSGRDEQFF.

The chain couples TRBV4-1 to TRBJ2-7; D is possibly TRBD1 (5 bases). The germline gives CDR1 MGHRA, CDR2 YSYEKL. The CDR3 covers 15 residues. The ends were cut back, 0 bases at V and 2 bases at J, with 11 bases in the middle. The DNA of the CDR3 is TGCGCCAGCAGCCAAGATGACAGCCCACCCTACGAGCAGTACTTC. It specifies CASSQDDSPPYEQYF.